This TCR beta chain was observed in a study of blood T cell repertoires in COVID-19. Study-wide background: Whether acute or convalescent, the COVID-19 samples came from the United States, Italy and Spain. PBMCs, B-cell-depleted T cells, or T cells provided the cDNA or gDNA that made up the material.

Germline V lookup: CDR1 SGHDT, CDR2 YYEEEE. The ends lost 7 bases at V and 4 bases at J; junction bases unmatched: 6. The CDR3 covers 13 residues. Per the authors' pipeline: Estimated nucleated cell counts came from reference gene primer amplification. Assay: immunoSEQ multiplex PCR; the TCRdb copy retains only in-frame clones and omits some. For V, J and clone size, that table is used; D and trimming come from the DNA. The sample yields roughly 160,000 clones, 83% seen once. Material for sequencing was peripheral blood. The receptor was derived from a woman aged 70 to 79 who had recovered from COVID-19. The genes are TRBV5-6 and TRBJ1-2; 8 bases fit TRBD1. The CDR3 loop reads CASGGQGGYGYTF. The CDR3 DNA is TGTGCCAGCGGTGGACAGGGTGGCTATGGCTACACCTTC.